This T cell receptor beta chain stems from a study of regulatory T cells. General study findings and limits: Patient repertoires had restricted TRB V-J pairs and skewed V and J usage, most in Tregs. In CD3G-deficient patients, conventional CD4+ T cells were enriched for hydrophobic CDR3 residues at positions 6 and 7.

Concerning this clone: The antigen is undetermined.

The CDR3 covers 13 residues. Trimming took 5 bases from V and 4 from J, leaving 11 bases between them. Germline CDR1 MNHNY, CDR2 SVGAGI (reference sequence). Primers: 52 TRBV forward and 13 TRBJ reverse. TCRdb keeps only in-frame clones here, not all; method: immunoSEQ multiplex PCR. This repertoire shows roughly 30,000 clones, under 95% found once; its top ten account for under 2%. Patients aged 2 to 39 years had fewer naive and more memory CD4+ and CD8+ T cells. The chain couples TRBV6-6 to TRBJ1-1, with D possibly matching TRBD1 (5 bases). The receptor was derived from a person aged 18-30 years with CD3G deficiency. The sample consisted of conventional CD4+ T cells sorted from blood. In nucleotides, the CDR3 is TGTGCCAGCAGTGACCAGCAGGGCACTGAAGCTTTCTTT. This sequence encodes CASSDQQGTEAFF.